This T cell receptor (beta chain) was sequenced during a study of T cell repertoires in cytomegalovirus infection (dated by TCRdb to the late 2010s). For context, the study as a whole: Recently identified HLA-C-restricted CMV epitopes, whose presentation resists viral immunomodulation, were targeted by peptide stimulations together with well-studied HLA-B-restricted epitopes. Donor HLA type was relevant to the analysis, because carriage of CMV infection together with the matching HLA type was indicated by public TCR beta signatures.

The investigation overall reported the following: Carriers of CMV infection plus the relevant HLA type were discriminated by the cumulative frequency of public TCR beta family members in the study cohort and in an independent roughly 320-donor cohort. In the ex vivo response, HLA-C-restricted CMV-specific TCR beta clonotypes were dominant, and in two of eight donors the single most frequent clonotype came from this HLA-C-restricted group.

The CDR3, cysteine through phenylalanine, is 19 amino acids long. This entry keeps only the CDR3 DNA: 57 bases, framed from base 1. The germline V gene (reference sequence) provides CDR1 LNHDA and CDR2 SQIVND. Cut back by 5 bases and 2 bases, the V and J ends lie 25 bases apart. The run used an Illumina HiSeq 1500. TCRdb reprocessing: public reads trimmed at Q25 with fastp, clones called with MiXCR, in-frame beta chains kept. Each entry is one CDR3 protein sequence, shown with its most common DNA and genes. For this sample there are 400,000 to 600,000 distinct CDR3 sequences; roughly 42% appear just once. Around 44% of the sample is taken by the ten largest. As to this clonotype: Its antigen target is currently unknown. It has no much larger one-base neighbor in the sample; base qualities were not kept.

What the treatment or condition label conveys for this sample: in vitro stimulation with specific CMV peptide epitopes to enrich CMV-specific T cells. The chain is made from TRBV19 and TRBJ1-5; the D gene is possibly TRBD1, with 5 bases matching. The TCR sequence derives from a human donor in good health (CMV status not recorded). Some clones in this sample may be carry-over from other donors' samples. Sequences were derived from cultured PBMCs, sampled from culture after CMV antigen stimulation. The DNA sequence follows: TGTGCCAGTAGTCTAGCAGGGTGCCTTTCCCCGTTTTGCAATCAGCCCCAGCATTTT. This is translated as CASSLAGCLSPFCNQPQHF.